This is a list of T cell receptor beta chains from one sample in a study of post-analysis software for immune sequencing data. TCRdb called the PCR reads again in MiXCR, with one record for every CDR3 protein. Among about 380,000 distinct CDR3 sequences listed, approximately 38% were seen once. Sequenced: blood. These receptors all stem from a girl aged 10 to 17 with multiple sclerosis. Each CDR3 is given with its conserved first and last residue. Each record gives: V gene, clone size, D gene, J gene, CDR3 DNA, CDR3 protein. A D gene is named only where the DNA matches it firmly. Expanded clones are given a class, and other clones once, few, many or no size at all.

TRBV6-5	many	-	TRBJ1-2	TGTGCCAGCAGTCCGTTCGGCGGTGGCTACACCTTC	CASSPFGGGYTF
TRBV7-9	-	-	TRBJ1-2	TGTGCCAGCAGCCAAGAGGACCCGCTATACTATGGCTACACCTTC	CASSQEDPLYYGYTF
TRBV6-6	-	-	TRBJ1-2	TGTGCCAGCAGCCGTCGGGAGGATGGCTACACCTTC	CASSRREDGYTF
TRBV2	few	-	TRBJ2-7	TGTGCCAGCAGTACCTACTCGGAGGCAGAGGACGAGCAGTACTTC	CASSTYSEAEDEQYF
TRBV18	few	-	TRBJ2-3	TGTGCCAGCTCACCACCGGGGGGAACCACAGATACGCAGTATTTT	CASSPPGGTTDTQYF
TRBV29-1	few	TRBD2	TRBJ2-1	TGCAGCGTTGTGGCTAGCGGGGGGGGCAATGAGCAGTTCTTC	CSVVASGGGNEQFF
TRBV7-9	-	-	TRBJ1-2	TGTGCCAGCAGCTCGACCCTCCGAAGGTACTATGGCTACACCTTC	CASSSTLRRYYGYTF
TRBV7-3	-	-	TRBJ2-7	TGTGCCAGCATCACTAGGACTTTCCTTCGAAGGAGCTCCTACGAGCAGTACTTC	CASITRTFLRRSSYEQYF
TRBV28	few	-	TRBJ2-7	TGTGCCAGCAGTTTTTTGACAGGAGGGGGGTACGAGCAGTACTTC	CASSFLTGGGYEQYF
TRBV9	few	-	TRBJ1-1	TGTGCCAGCAGCCCAGTGACCGTGACTGAAGCTTTCTTT	CASSPVTVTEAFF
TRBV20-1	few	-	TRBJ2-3	TGCAGTGCTAGAGATGGGCGGGGGCCAGGGGAGCAGTATTTT	CSARDGRGPGEQYF
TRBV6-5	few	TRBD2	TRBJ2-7	TGTGCCAGCAGCCAACACGGGGGGAGCTCCTACGAGCAGTACTTC	CASSQHGGSSYEQYF
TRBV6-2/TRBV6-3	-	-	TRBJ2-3	TGTGCCAGCAGTTACTTCGGAACAGATACGCAGTATTTT	CASSYFGTDTQYF
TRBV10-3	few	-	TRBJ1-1	TGTGCCATCAGTGCGATGGAATCGAGCGGGAACACTGAAGCTTTCTTT	CAISAMESSGNTEAFF
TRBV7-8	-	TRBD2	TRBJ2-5	TGTGCCAGCACTCGGGGGGGCTGGGAGACCCAGTACTTC	CASTRGGWETQYF
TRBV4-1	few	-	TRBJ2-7	TGCGCCAGCAGCCAAGATCCGGTATTGGCATACGAGCAGTACTTC	CASSQDPVLAYEQYF
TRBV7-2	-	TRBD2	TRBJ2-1	TGTGCCAGCAGCCCTGCCCTAGCGGGGGGTTACAATGAGCAGTTCTTC	CASSPALAGGYNEQFF
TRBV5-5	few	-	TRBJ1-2	TGTGCCAGCAGCCTTCGGGCCCATGGCTACACCTTC	CASSLRAHGYTF
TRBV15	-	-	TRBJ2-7	TGTGCCACCAGCAGAGACGCGAGGGACTCCTACGAGCGGTACTTC	CATSRDARDSYERYF
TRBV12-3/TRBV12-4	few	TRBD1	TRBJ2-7	TGTGCCAGCAGTTTAGCCGGACAGGGCGGCTCCTACGAGCAGTACTTC	CASSLAGQGGSYEQYF
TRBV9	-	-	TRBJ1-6	TGTGCCAGCAGCGTTTGTCGGGGGAGGGCGCGTTCACCCCTTCACTTT	CASSVCRGRARSPLHF
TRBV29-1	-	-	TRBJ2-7	TGCAGCGCTAGTTCAGGGGCGGAGTACGAGCAGTACTTC	CSASSGAEYEQYF
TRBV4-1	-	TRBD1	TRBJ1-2	TGCGCCAGCAGCCAACTTGGGACAGATGACTATGGCTACACCTTC	CASSQLGTDDYGYTF
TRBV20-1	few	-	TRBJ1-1	TGCAGTGCCAGATGGAGCACTGAAGCTTTCTTT	CSARWSTEAFF
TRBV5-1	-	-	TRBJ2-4	TGCGCCAGCAGCGACGGGACATCAGCCAAAAACATTCAGTACTTC	CASSDGTSAKNIQYF
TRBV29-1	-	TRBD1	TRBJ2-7	TGCAGCGTTGGCCTAACGTCGGGGGACAGGCACGCCTACGAGCAGTACTTC	CSVGLTSGDRHAYEQYF
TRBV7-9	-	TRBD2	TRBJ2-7	TGTGCCAGCAGCTTCGGAGCGGGGGGTTTTTCAAGGGAGCAGTACTTC	CASSFGAGGFSREQYF
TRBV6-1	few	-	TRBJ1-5	TGTGCCAGCAGTGAAACGGGGTATCAGCCCCAGCATTTT	CASSETGYQPQHF
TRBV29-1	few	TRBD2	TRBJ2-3	TGCAGCACCTTAGGACTAGCGACAGCAGATACGCAGTATTTT	CSTLGLATADTQYF
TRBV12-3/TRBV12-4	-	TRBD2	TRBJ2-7	TGTGCCAGCAGTTTGAGAGTTAGCGGGGGGACCCCCTACGAGCAGTACTTC	CASSLRVSGGTPYEQYF
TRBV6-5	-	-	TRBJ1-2	TGTGCCAGCAGTTACGAAACAGCTCATAACTATGGCTACACCTTC	CASSYETAHNYGYTF
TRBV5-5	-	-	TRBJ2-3	TGTGCCAGCAGCTCACCGACTCCTAGCACAGATACGCAGTATTTT	CASSSPTPSTDTQYF
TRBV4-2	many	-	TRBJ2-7	TGTGCCAGCAGCCAAGAGGCGGGACTTCGGGTTTCCTACGAGCAGTACTTC	CASSQEAGLRVSYEQYF
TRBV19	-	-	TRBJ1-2	TGTGCCAGTAGGGAACGCCGCGGCTTCGATGGCTACACCTTC	CASRERRGFDGYTF
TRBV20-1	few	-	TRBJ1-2	TGCAGTGCCAGCAACTATGGCTACACCTTC	CSASNYGYTF
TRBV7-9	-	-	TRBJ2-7	TGTGCCAGCAGCTTAGCTAGTAGGGGCGAGCTGTACTTC	CASSLASRGELYF
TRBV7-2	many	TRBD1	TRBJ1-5	TGTGCCAGCAGCCTCAGGGGGGATCAGCCCCAGCATTTT	CASSLRGDQPQHF
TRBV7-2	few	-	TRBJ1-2	TGTGCCAGCAGCCCTCAGGAAGACTATGGCTACACCTTC	CASSPQEDYGYTF
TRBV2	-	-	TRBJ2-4	TGTGCCAGCAGTTCTCCCGGGACGGTAGAAAACATTCAGTACTTC	CASSSPGTVENIQYF
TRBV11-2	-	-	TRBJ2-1	TGTGCCAGCAGCTTAGTAGACAGCTTCAATGAGCAGTTCTTC	CASSLVDSFNEQFF
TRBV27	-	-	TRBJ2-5	TGTGCCAGCACTCCCTCAGTGGGGCTAGGAGAGACCCAGTACTTC	CASTPSVGLGETQYF
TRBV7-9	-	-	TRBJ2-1	TGTGCCAGCAGCGGGTTAGGTGAGCAGTTCTTC	CASSGLGEQFF
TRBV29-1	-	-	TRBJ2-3	TGCAGCGTTGTCTACGGGCTAGGGACAGATACGCAGTATTTT	CSVVYGLGTDTQYF
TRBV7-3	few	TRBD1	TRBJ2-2	TGTGCCAGCAGCTTAACTGGGGACAGGGGATTAACCGGGGAGCTGTTTTTT	CASSLTGDRGLTGELFF
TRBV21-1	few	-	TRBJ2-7	TGTGCCAGCAGCTTCGCCCTAAGGGAGATCTCCTACGAGCAGTACTTC	CASSFALREISYEQYF
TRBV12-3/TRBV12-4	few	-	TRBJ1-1	TGTGCCAGCAGTCCTCGGTTGGGTTGGGCTGAAGCTTTCTTT	CASSPRLGWAEAFF
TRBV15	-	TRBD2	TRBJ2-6	TGTGCCACCAGCAGAGGGGAGGGACCTGGGGCCAACGTCCTGACTTTC	CATSRGEGPGANVLTF
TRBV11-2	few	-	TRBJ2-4	TGTGCCAGCAGCCCAGCCCAGGGGCTTGGCAAAAACATTCAGTACTTC	CASSPAQGLGKNIQYF
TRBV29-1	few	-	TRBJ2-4	TGCAGCGTTGGGTGGGGCAGGGAAGACATTCAGTACTTC	CSVGWGREDIQYF
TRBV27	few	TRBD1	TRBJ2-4	TGTGCCAGCAGTCTCTGGACAGGTCACAACATTCAGTACTTC	CASSLWTGHNIQYF
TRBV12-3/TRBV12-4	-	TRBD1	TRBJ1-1	TGTGCCAGCAGCCCCAGGGGGAGGGCTGAAGCTTTCTTT	CASSPRGRAEAFF
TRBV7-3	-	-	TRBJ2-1	TGTGCCAGCAGACTCGACGGAGGCGGCTACAATGAGCAGTTCTTC	CASRLDGGGYNEQFF
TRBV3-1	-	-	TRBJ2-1	TGTGCCAGCAGCCAGGGTCGGGCCTCCTACAATGAGCAGTTCTTC	CASSQGRASYNEQFF
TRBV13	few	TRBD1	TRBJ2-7	TGTGCCAGCAGCTTAGGGGGGACAGGGAGCTCCTACGAGCAGTACTTC	CASSLGGTGSSYEQYF
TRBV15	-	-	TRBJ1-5	TGTGCCACCAGCAGAGTCGGAGGGTCCAATCAGCCCCAGCATTTT	CATSRVGGSNQPQHF
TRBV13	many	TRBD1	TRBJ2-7	TGTGCCAGCAGCTTAGACAGGGGAACCCACGAGCAGTACTTC	CASSLDRGTHEQYF
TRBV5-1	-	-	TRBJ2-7	TGCGCCAGCAGCTTGGAGGACAGGCAGTACTTC	CASSLEDRQYF
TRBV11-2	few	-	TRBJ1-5	TGTGCCAGCAGCCAGAGCGGGGGGGGTCAGCCCCAGCATTTT	CASSQSGGGQPQHF